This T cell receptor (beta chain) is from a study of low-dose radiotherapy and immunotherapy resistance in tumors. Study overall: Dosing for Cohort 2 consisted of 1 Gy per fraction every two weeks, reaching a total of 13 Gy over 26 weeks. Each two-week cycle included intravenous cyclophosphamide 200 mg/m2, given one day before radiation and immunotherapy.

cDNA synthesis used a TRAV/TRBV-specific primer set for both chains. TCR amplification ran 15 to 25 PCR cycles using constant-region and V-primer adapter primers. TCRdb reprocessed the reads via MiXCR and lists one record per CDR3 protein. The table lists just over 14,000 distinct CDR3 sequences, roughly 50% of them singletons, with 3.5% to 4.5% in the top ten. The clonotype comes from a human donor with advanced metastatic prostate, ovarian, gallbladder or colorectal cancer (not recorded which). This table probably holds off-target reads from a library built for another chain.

CDR3 coding DNA: TGTGCCAGCAGCTCCCGACAGGGATTAGGGACCCAGTACTTC. Residues: CASSSRQGLGTQYF. The chain is built from TRBV5-8 and TRBJ2-5, with 7 bases fitting TRBD1. Germline V gives CDR1 SGHTS, CDR2 YDEGEE. The CDR3 contains 14 residues. The V segment lost 3 bases and the J segment 7 bases; nucleotides outside the gene matches: 9.